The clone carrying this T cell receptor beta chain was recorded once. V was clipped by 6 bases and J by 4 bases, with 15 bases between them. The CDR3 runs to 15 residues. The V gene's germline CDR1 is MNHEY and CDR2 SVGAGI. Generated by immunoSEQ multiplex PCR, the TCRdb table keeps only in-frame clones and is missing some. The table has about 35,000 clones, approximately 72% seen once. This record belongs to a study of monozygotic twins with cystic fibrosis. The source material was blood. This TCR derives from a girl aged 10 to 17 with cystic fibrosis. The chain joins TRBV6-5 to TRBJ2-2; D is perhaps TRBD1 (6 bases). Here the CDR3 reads CASRTHTGFTGELFF. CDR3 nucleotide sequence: TGTGCCAGCAGGACCCATACAGGGTTCACCGGGGAGCTGTTTTTT.